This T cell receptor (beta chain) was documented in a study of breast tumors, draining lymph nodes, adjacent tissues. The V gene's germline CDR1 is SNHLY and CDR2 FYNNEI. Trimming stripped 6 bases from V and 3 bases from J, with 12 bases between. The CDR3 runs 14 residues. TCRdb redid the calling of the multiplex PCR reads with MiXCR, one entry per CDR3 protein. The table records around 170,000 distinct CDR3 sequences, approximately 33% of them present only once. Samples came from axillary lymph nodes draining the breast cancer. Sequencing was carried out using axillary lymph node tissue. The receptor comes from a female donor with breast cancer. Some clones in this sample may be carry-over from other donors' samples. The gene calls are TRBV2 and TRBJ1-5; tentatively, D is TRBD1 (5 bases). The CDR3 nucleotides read TGTGCCAGCAGCCTAGCGGGGGACAATCAGCCCCAGCATTTT. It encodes CASSLAGDNQPQHF.